The 23 T cell receptor beta chains presented below share a single source sample, sequenced in a study of cytomegalovirus exposure and HLA in healthy donors. The PCR contained 60 Vbeta and 13 Jbeta primers. Measured with immunoSEQ multiplex PCR; TCRdb has only the in-frame clones, and not every one. The sample has under 150,000 clones, around 76% seen once. The sample taken for sequencing was PBMCs. Source of these receptors: a woman aged 45-65 years in good health and CMV-seronegative.

This clone was counted once. This chain joins TRBV28 and TRBJ2-1, with D tentatively TRBD2 (7 bases). Germline V lookup: CDR1 MDHEN, CDR2 SYDVKM. The CDR3 is 14 amino acids. V lost 3 bases to trimming and J lost 7 bases, with 13 bases between them. The CDR3 nucleotides read TGTGCCAGCAGTTTTGAGCGGGACACTAATGAGCAGTTCTTC. It is translated as CASSFERDTNEQFF.

The chain links TRBV5-1 to TRBJ1-6, with TRBD1 matching over 12 bases. CDR1 and CDR2 (germline): SGHRS, YFSETQ. The CDR3 contains 16 residues. V gave up 0 bases and J gave up 8 bases; unmatched junction bases: 3. The CDR3 loop reads CASSLVGTGGDSPLHF. The CDR3 nucleotides are TGCGCCAGCAGCTTGGTAGGGACAGGGGGCGATTCACCCCTCCACTTT.

This chain joins TRBV7-2 and TRBJ2-7; 8 bases line up with TRBD2. Germline loops: CDR1 SGHTA, CDR2 FQGNSA. There are 17 residues in the CDR3. This CDR3 is CASSLLRIGGRSCEQYV. The CDR3 DNA reads TGTGCCAGCAGCTTGCTGAGGATAGGCGGGAGGTCCTGCGAGCAGTACGTC.

The chain recombines TRBV7-2 with TRBJ1-2, with D tentatively TRBD1 (5 bases). Germline CDR1 and CDR2: SGHTA and FQGNSA. This CDR3 has 18 residues. V was pared by 4 bases and J by 1 base, with 22 bases between. The CDR3 nucleotides are TGTGCCAGCAGCTCAGCGTCCCCGGGGACTGTCTTTAACTATGGCTACACCTTC. Translating it yields CASSSASPGTVFNYGYTF.

Written as DNA, the CDR3 is TGCAGCTCAAGGAGGGGGCAGAACCTACCACAAGAGACCCAGTACTTC. It encodes CSSRRGQNLPQETQYF. The rearrangement uses TRBV29-1 and TRBJ2-5; possibly TRBD1 for D (7 bases). CDR3 size: 16 residues. Trimming cost V 8 bases and J 2 bases, with 24 bases left between them. Per the germline V gene, CDR1 is SQVTM and CDR2 is ANQGSEA.

The V and J genes are TRBV5-1 and TRBJ2-5; 8 positions match TRBD1. The CDR3 contains 15 residues. Germline V gene sequence: CDR1 SGHRS, CDR2 YFSETQ. The trim removed 4 bases at V and 5 bases at J, leaving 10 bases unmatched. In nucleotides, the CDR3 is TGCGCCAGCAGCCAAGGGGACAGGCACTTGGAGACCCAGTACTTC. This translates into CASSQGDRHLETQYF.

The chain recombines TRBV4-3 with TRBJ2-4, with D possibly matching TRBD2 (6 bases). Trimming left V 4 bases short and J 2 bases short, with 12 bases between. Germline V gene data show CDR1 as LGHNA and CDR2 as YSLEER. CDR3 length: 15 amino acids. The CDR3 sequence is CASSLGAGPKNIQYF. The CDR3 coding sequence is TGCGCCAGCAGCCTTGGTGCGGGACCCAAAAACATTCAGTACTTC.

The CDR3 is CATSAQGQIAYNEQFF. The CDR3 bases are TGTGCCACCAGTGCCCAGGGGCAAATTGCCTACAATGAGCAGTTCTTC. This chain links TRBV15 with TRBJ2-1, with a possible D match to TRBD1 (6 bases). The CDR3 is 16 residues long. Trimming pared 6 bases from V and 2 bases from J, leaving 17 bases between. Per germline, CDR1 LNHNV and CDR2 YYDKDF (reference sequence).

The J gene is TRBJ1-5, the V gene TRBV28; the match to TRBD1 covers 11 bases. CDR1 and CDR2 from the germline V gene are MDHEN and SYDVKM. This CDR3 comprises 15 residues. After removal of 8 bases from V and 6 bases from J, the junction contained 9 bases not matched to a gene. For the CDR3, the DNA is TGTGCCAGCCAAGGACAGGGGGCGCTTCTTCAGCCCCAGCATTTT. Encoded protein: CASQGQGALLQPQHF.

This chain uses TRBV29-1 with TRBJ2-5; 7 bases align to TRBD2. Judging by the DNA end, TRBJ2-7 fits better; the J call may be wrong. CDR1 and CDR2 (germline): SQVTM, ANQGSEA. There are 13 residues in the CDR3. CDR3 nucleotides: TGCAGCGTTGAAATTAGCGGGTACTACGAGCAGTACTTC. It encodes CSVEISGYYEQYF.

Comment on this clone: Sequence at one end of the junction differs from germline and may be a read error. The chain links TRBV6-6 to TRBJ1-2, with a weak D call TRBD1 (6 bases). Germline CDR1 reads MNHNY; CDR2 reads SVGAGI (reference sequence). This CDR3 spans 16 amino acids. CDR3 coding DNA: TGTGCCAGCAGTCCACAGGCAGGGGCTGGCGTATCTGGCTACCCCTTC. Its protein product is CASSPQAGAGVSGYPF.

The rearrangement links TRBV27 to TRBJ1-4, with 10 positions matching TRBD1. The CDR3 totals 16 residues. The J segment lost 7 bases and the V segment lost 5 bases, leaving 10 bases of the junction unmatched. Germline assignment: CDR1 MNHEY and CDR2 SMNVEV (reference sequence). The CDR3 loop reads CASSAPGQGSGEKLFF. The CDR3 region has the DNA TGTGCCAGCAGTGCTCCGGGACAGGGGAGCGGTGAAAAACTGTTTTTT.

As DNA, the CDR3 is TGTGCCAGCAGCTTAGCATTCGGGACAACTTACAATGAGCAGTTCTTC. This sequence encodes CASSLAFGTTYNEQFF. V gene TRBV7-2 combines with J gene TRBJ2-1; maybe TRBD1 (6 bases). Germline CDR1 is SGHTA and CDR2 is FQGNSA. The CDR3 has 16 amino acids. Trimming stripped 0 bases from V and 4 bases from J, with 13 bases between.

This sequence joins TRBV20-1 and TRBJ1-4, with D unresolved. The CDR3 is 11 residues long. The ends were cut back, 0 bases at V and 10 bases at J, with 6 bases in the middle. The germline gives CDR1 DFQATT, CDR2 SNEGSKA (reference sequence). The CDR3 loop reads CSARDIRKLFF. As DNA, the CDR3 is TGCAGTGCTAGAGATATTAGAAAACTGTTTTTT.

The rearrangement links TRBV19 to TRBJ2-1; a weak D match, TRBD2 (5 bases). The germline V gene encodes CDR1 LNHDA and CDR2 SQIVND (reference sequence). Between the trimmed V and J ends, which lost 6 bases and 0 bases, there was a span of 9 bases. This CDR3 is built from 14 residues. Here the CDR3 DNA reads TGTGCCAGTAGACCTCTAGCCTCCTACAATGAGCAGTTCTTC. Its protein is CASRPLASYNEQFF.

The chain uses TRBV6-4 and TRBJ1-3; TRBD1 is a possible D gene (5 bases). Germline values: CDR1 MRHNA, CDR2 SNTAGT. Trimming took 4 bases from V and 2 from J, leaving 12 bases between them. The CDR3 runs to 15 residues. The CDR3 spells CASSAGRGPGNTIYF. Written as DNA, the CDR3 is TGTGCCAGCAGTGCAGGAAGGGGCCCTGGAAACACCATATATTTT.

The V gene is TRBV1, the J gene TRBJ2-7; the D call of TRBD2 is as the table states it, not checked on the DNA. TRBV1 is marked as a pseudogene. The CDR3 contains 17 residues. DNA of the CDR3: TGCACCAGCAGCCAAGTCGAAGCGGGAGGTCCTCGGAACGAGCAGTACGTC. As protein: CTSSQVEAGGPRNEQYV.

The rearrangement joins TRBV6-5 to TRBJ1-5; D might be TRBD1 (6 bases). In germline, CDR1 is MNHEY, CDR2 SVGAGI. V lost 6 bases to trimming and J lost 1 base, with 13 bases between them. There are 15 residues in the CDR3. This CDR3 is CASRPTGTSNQPQHF. CDR3 bases: TGTGCCAGCAGACCTACAGGGACGAGCAATCAGCCCCAGCATTTT.

This sequence joins TRBV5-5 and TRBJ1-2; D is possibly TRBD1 (6 bases). Germline V lookup: CDR1 SGHKS, CDR2 YYEKEE (reference sequence). This CDR3 is 15 amino acids long. V was pared by 0 bases and J by 2 bases, with 11 bases between. The DNA of the CDR3 is TGTGCCAGCAGCTTGGACGGGACATTAAACTATGGCTACACCTTC. It translates to CASSLDGTLNYGYTF.

The CDR3 protein is CASSLGTGFRPQHF. CDR3 nucleotides: TGTGCCAGCAGCTTGGGGACAGGGTTTAGGCCCCAGCATTTT. J is TRBJ1-5 and V is TRBV5-6; 8 bases fit TRBD1. V was clipped by 0 bases and J by 9 bases; unmatched bases: 5. The CDR3 length is 14 residues. Germline V gives CDR1 SGHDT, CDR2 YYEEEE.

The chain has TRBV9 and TRBJ2-1; 11 bases are shared with TRBD2. The CDR3 has 19 amino acids. Germline CDR1 is SGDLS and CDR2 is YYNGEE. V shed 3 bases, J shed 5 bases, and the junction held 16 bases outside the gene matches. The CDR3 coding sequence is TGTGCCAGCAGCGACCGAACTCAAACTAGCGGGAGTTCCCACAATGAGCAGTTCTTC. This codes for CASSDRTQTSGSSHNEQFF. The entire variable domain, with the rest obtained from reference TRBV9 and TRBJ2-1, is as follows: DSGVTQTPKHLITATGQRVTLRCSPRSGDLSVYWYQQSLDQGLQFLIQYYNGEERAKGNILERFSAQQFPDLHSELNLSSLELGDSALYFCASSDRTQTSGSSHNEQFFGPGTRLTVL.

V and J are TRBV14 and TRBJ2-7; D ambiguous. The ends were cut back, 4 bases at V and 1 base at J, with 8 bases in the middle. Germline V gene lookup returns CDR1 SGHDN and CDR2 FVKESK. The CDR3 is 13 amino acids. CDR3 coding DNA: TGTGCCAGCAGCCGGCCAGGTTCCTACGAGCAGTACGTC. The encoded protein is CASSRPGSYEQYV.

The chain is built from TRBV6-1 and TRBJ1-1, with 10 bases lining up with TRBD1. V shed 8 bases, J shed 6 bases, and the junction held 9 bases outside the gene matches. The CDR3 length is 14 residues. Germline V CDR1 and CDR2: MNHNS, SASEGT. The CDR3 loop reads CASEDRGLVAEAFF. In DNA form, the CDR3 reads TGTGCCAGCGAAGACAGGGGGCTGGTCGCTGAAGCTTTCTTT.